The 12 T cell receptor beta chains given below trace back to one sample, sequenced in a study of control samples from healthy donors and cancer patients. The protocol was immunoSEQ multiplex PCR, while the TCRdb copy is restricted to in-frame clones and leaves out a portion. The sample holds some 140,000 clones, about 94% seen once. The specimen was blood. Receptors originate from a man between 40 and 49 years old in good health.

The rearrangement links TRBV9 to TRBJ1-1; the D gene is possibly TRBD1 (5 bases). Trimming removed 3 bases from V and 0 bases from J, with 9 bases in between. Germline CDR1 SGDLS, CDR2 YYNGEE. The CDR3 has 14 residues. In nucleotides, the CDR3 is TGTGCCAGCAGCGGGCGGGACCTGAACACTGAAGCTTTCTTT. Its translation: CASSGRDLNTEAFF.

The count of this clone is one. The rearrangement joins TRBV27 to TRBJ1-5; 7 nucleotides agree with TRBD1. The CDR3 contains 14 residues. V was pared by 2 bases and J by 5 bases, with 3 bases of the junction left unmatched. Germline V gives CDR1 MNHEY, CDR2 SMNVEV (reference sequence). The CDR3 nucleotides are TGTGCCAGCAGTTTACAGGGGGGGGATCAGCCCCAGCATTTT. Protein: CASSLQGGDQPQHF.

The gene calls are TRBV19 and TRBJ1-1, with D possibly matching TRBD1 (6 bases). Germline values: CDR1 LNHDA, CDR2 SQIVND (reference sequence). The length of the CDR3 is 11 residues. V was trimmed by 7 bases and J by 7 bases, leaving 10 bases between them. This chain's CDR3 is CASIIGGEAFF. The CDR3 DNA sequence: TGTGCCAGTATAATAGGGGGTGAAGCTTTCTTT.

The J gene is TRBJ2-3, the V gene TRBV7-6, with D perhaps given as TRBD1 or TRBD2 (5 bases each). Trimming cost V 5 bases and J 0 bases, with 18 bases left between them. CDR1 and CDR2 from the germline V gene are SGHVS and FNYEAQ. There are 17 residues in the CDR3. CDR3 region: CASSQQPGTRSTDTQYF. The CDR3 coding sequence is TGTGCCAGCAGCCAGCAGCCCGGGACGAGAAGCACAGATACGCAGTATTTT.

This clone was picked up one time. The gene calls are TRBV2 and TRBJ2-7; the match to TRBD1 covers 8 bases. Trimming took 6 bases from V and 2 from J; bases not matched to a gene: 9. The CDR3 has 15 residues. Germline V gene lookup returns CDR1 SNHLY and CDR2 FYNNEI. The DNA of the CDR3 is TGTGCCAGCAGCCAATCCGGGACAGGAACCTACGAGCAGTACTTC. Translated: CASSQSGTGTYEQYF.

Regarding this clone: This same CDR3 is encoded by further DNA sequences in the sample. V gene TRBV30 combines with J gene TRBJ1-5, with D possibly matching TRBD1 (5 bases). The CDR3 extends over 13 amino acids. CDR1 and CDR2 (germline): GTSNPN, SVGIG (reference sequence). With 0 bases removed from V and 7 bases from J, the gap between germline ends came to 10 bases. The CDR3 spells CAWSVAGSQPQHF. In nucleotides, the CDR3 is TGTGCCTGGAGTGTGGCAGGGAGCCAGCCCCAGCATTTT.

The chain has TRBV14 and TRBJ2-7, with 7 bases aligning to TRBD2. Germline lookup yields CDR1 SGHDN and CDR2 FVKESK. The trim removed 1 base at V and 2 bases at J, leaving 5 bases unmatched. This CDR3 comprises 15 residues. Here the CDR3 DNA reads TGTGCCAGCAGCCAAGGGGCGGGGGTTACCTACGAGCAGTACTTC. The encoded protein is CASSQGAGVTYEQYF.

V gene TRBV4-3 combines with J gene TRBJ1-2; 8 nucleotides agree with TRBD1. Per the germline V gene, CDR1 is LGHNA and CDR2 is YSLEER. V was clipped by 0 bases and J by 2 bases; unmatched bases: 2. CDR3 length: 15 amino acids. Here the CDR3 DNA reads TGCGCCAGCAGCCAAGACAGGGGGCGGAACTATGGCTACACCTTC. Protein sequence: CASSQDRGRNYGYTF.

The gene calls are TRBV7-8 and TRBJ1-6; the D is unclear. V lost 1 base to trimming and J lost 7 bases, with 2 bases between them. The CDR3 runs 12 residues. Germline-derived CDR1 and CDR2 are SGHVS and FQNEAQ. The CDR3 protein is CASSLVNSPLHF. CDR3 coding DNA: TGTGCCAGCAGCTTAGTCAATTCACCCCTCCACTTT. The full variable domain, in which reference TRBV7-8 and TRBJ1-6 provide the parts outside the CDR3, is GAGVSQSPRYKVAKRGQDVALRCDPISGHVSLFWYQQALGQGPEFLTYFQNEAQLDKSGLPSDRFFAERPEGSVSTLKIQRTQQEDSAVYLCASSLVNSPLHFGNGTRLTVT.

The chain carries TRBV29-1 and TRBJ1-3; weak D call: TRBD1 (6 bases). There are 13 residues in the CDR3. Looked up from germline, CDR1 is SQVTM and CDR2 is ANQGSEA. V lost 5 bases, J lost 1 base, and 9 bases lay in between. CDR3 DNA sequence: TGCAGCGTTTGGACAGATTCTGGAAACACCATATATTTT. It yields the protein CSVWTDSGNTIYF.

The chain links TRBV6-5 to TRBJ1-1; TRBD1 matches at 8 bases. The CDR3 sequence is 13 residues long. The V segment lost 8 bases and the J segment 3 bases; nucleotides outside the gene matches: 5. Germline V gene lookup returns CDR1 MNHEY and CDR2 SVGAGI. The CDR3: CASGTGDYTEAFF. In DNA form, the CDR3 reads TGTGCCAGCGGGACAGGCGATTACACTGAAGCTTTCTTT.

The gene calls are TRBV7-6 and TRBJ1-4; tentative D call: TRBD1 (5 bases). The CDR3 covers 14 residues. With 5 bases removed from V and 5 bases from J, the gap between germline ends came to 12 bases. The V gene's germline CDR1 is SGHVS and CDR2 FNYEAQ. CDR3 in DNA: TGTGCCAGCAGCGTAGGCGGGGGGAATGAAAAACTGTTTTTT. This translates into CASSVGGGNEKLFF.